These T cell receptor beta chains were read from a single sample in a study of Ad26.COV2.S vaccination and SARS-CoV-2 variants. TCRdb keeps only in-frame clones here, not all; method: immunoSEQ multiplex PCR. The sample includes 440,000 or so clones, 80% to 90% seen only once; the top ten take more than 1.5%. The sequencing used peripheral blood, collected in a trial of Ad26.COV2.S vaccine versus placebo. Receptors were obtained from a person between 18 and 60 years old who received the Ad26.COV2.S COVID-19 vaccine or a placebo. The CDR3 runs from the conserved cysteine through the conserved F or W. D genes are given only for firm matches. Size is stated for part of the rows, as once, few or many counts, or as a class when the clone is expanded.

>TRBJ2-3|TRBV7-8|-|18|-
CASSLEWARTPSTDTQYF
TGTGCCAGCAGCTTAGAGTGGGCCAGAACCCCTAGCACAGATACGCAGTATTTT
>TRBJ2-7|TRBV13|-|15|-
CASSEGPTGSYEQYF
TGTGCCAGCAGCGAAGGCCCGACAGGAAGCTACGAGCAGTACTTC
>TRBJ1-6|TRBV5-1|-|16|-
CASSLGGVGYGSPLHF
TGCGCCAGCAGCCTCGGAGGGGTGGGTTATGGTTCACCCCTCCACTTT
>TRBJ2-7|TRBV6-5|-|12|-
CASKGSDYEQYF
TGTGCCAGCAAAGGGAGCGACTACGAGCAGTACTTC
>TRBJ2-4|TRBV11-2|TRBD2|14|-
CASSGRAGEDIQYF
TGTGCCAGCAGCGGAAGAGCGGGAGAGGACATTCAGTACTTC
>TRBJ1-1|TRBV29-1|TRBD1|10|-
CSGDSTEAFF
TGCAGCGGGGACAGCACTGAAGCTTTCTTT
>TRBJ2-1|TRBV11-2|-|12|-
CASSLGWTGQFF
TGTGCCAGCAGCTTAGGTTGGACTGGACAGTTCTTC
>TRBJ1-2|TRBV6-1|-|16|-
CASSEIPNSGVYGYTF
TGTGCCAGCAGTGAAATCCCTAATAGTGGTGTCTATGGCTACACCTTC
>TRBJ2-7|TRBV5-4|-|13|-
CASSGESPAEQYF
TGTGCCAGCAGCGGGGAATCGCCCGCCGAGCAGTACTTC
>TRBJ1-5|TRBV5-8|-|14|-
CASRPRQSNQPQHF
TGTGCCAGCAGGCCTAGGCAGTCTAATCAGCCCCAGCATTTT
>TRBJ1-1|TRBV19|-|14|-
CASSFTGFGTEAFF
TGTGCCAGTAGTTTTACGGGTTTCGGCACTGAAGCTTTCTTT
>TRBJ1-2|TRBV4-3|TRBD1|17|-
CASSPNLRPGTGDGYTF
TGCGCCAGCAGCCCAAATCTTCGGCCGGGGACAGGAGATGGCTACACCTTC
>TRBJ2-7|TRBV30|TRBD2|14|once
CAFRLAGSSYEQYF
TGTGCCTTCAGACTAGCGGGTTCTTCCTACGAGCAGTACTTC
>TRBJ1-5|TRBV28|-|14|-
CASDQGTSNQPQHF
TGTGCCAGCGATCAGGGGACTAGCAATCAGCCCCAGCATTTT